This T cell receptor beta chain was captured in a study of T cell repertoires in cytomegalovirus infection. Study context: The authors used CMV epitopes that were HLA-C-restricted (recently identified) and HLA-B-restricted (well studied).

The V gene end was trimmed by 2 bases and the J gene end by 7 bases; junction bases not matched to a gene: 7. This CDR3 is 15 amino acids long. TCRdb redid the calling of the reads with MiXCR, one entry per CDR3 protein. The table includes about 920,000 distinct CDR3 sequences, approximately 33% detected once. Whole-study findings and limits: The response measured ex vivo was dominated by TCR beta clonotypes (HLA-C-restricted and CMV-specific).

This clonotype was detected ten times or more. The antigen is not known. The chain carries TRBV12-3 or TRBV12-4 and TRBJ2-1; 8 bases align to TRBD1. This receptor was obtained from a human donor in good health (CMV status not recorded). Some clones in this sample may be carry-over from other donors' samples. This specimen was cultured CD8+ T cells from PBMCs, taken from culture after CMV antigen stimulation. In DNA form, the CDR3 reads TGTGCCAGCAGTTTAAGGGCAGGGGGCACGAATGAGCAGTTCTTC. This translates into CASSLRAGGTNEQFF.